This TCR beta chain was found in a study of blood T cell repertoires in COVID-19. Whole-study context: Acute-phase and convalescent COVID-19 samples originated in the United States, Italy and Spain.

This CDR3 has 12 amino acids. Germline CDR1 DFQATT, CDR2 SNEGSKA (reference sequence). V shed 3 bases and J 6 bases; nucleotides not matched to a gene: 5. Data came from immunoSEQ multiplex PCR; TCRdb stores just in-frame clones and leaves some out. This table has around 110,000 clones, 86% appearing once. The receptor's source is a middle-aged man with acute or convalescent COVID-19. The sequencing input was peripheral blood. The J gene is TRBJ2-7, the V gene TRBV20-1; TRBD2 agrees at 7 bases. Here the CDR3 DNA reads TGCAGTGCTAGTGGGGGAGGGGCCGAGCAGTACTTC. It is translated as CSASGGGAEQYF.